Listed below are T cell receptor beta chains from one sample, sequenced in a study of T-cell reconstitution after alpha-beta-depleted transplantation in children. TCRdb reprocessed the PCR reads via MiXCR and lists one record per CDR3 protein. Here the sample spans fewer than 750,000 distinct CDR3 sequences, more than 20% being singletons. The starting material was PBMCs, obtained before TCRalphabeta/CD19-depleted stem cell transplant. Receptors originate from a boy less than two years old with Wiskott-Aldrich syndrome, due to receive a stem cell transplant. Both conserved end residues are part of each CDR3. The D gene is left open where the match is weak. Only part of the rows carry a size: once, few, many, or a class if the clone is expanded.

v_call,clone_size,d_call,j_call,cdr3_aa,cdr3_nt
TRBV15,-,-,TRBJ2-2,CATSRVQNTGELFF,TGTGCCACCAGCAGAGTTCAGAACACCGGGGAGCTGTTTTTT
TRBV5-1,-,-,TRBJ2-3,CASSLFGRDTQYF,TGCGCCAGCAGCTTGTTCGGGAGAGATACGCAGTATTTT
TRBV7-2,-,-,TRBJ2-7,CASSFHQYYEQYF,TGTGCCAGCAGCTTCCACCAGTACTACGAGCAGTACTTC
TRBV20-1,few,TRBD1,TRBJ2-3,CSARDGWPGTELPTDTQYF,TGCAGTGCTAGAGATGGGTGGCCTGGGACAGAACTACCCACAGATACGCAGTATTTT
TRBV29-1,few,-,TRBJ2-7,CSVVRDRPYEQYF,TGCAGCGTTGTCAGGGACCGACCCTACGAGCAGTACTTC
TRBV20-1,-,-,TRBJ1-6,CSARPSGNLYNSPLHF,TGCAGTGCTAGGCCCTCTGGGAACCTTTATAATTCACCCCTCCACTTT
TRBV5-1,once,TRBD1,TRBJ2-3,CASSFDRARTDTQYF,TGCGCCAGCAGCTTCGACAGGGCCCGCACAGATACGCAGTATTTT
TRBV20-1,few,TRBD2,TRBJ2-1,CSARGLDWRDEQFF,TGCAGTGCTAGGGGACTAGATTGGCGAGATGAGCAGTTCTTC
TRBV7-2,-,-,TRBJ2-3,CASSSTAVTTDTQYF,TGTGCCAGCAGCTCCACAGCGGTCACCACAGATACGCAGTATTTT
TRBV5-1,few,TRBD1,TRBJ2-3,CASRSTGGEDTQYF,TGCGCCAGCAGGTCGACAGGGGGGGAAGATACGCAGTATTTT
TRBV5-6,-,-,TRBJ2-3,CASSLATPDTQYF,TGTGCCAGCAGCTTGGCGACACCAGATACGCAGTATTTT
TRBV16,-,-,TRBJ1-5,CASSKYSNQPQHF,TGTGCCAGCAGTAAATATAGCAATCAGCCCCAGCATTTT
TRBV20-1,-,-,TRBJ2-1,CSARGVSYNEQFF,TGCAGTGCTAGGGGGGTATCCTACAATGAGCAGTTCTTC
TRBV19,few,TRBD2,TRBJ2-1,CASSLAGDRDEQFF,TGTGCCAGTAGTCTAGCGGGAGATAGGGATGAGCAGTTCTTC
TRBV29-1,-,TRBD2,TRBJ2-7,CSVDRLCAGGTYEQYF,TGCAGCGTTGACCGACTTTGTGCGGGAGGTACCTACGAGCAGTACTTC
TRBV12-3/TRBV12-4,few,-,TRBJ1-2,CASKPALGGDPYGYTF,TGTGCCAGCAAGCCCGCTTTGGGGGGTGACCCCTATGGCTACACCTTC
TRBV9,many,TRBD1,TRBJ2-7,CASSARDSNSYEQYF,TGTGCCAGCAGCGCCCGGGACAGTAACTCCTACGAGCAGTACTTC
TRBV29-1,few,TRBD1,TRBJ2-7,CSVEDLDRASGEQYF,TGCAGCGTTGAAGATCTTGACAGGGCCTCAGGGGAGCAGTACTTC
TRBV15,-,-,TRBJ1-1,CATSGGSSTEAFF,TGTGCCACCAGCGGTGGTAGCTCCACTGAAGCTTTCTTT
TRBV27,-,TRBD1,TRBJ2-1,CASSYRGRDEQFF,TGTGCCAGCAGTTACAGGGGGCGCGATGAGCAGTTCTTC